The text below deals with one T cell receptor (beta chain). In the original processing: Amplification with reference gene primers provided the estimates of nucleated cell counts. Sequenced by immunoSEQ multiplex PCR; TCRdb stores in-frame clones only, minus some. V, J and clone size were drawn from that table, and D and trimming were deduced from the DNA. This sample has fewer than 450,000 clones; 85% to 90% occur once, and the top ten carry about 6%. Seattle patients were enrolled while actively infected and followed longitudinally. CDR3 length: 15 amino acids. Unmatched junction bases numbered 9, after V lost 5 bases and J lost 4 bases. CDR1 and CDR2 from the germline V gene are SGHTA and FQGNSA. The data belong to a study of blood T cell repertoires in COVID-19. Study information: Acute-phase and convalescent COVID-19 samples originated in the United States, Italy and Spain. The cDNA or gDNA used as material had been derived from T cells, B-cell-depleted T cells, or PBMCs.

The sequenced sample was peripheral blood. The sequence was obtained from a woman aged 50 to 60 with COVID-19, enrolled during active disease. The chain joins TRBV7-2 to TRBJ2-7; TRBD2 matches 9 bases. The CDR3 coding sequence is TGTGCCAGCAGCCTCGGCGCGGGAGGGCAGTACGAGCAGTACTTC. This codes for CASSLGAGGQYEQYF.